This is a list of T cell receptor beta chains from one sample in a study of T-cell memory formation after mild COVID-19. TCRdb ran MiXCR on the 5' RACE reads and lists one entry per CDR3 protein. The profile shows approximately 410,000 distinct CDR3 sequences, less than 25% of them singletons. Sequencing used PBMCs or a T cell subset sorted from them (not recorded which). The receptor source for this set is an adult woman who had mild COVID-19 (a few samples of this study predate the infection). Cell type and time point are not known. CDR3s include the opening cysteine and the closing phenylalanine or tryptophan. Fields, in order: V gene, J gene, D gene, clone size, CDR3 DNA, CDR3 protein. The D gene is left open where the match is weak. Clone size is stated in some rows and not others, as once, few, many or a class when expanded.

>TRBV30|TRBJ2-7|TRBD1|-
TGTGCCTGCGGGACAGGGAAAGCTTACGAGCAGTACTTC
CACGTGKAYEQYF
>TRBV4-1|TRBJ2-3|-|-
TGCGCCAGCAGCCAAACCGGAACCGGTACAGATACGCAGTATTTT
CASSQTGTGTDTQYF
>TRBV6-5|TRBJ1-5|-|-
TGTGCCAGCAGCCGATACAGGGATCAGCCCCAGCATTTT
CASSRYRDQPQHF
>TRBV5-1|TRBJ2-5|TRBD2|few
TGCGCCAGCAGCTTGGTTCTAGCGGGAGGGCAAGAGACCCAGTACTTC
CASSLVLAGGQETQYF
>TRBV5-6|TRBJ2-5|TRBD1|-
TGTGCCAGCAGCACCACTGGACAGGGGCCACCCACCCAGTACTTC
CASSTTGQGPPTQYF
>TRBV6-5|TRBJ1-2|-|-
TGTGCCAGCAGTTACGGGGACTCCCACTTCTATGGCTACACCTTC
CASSYGDSHFYGYTF
>TRBV18|TRBJ2-5|-|few
TGTGCCAGCTCACCCGGGGCGGTAGAGACCCAGTACTTC
CASSPGAVETQYF
>TRBV5-4|TRBJ2-7|TRBD2|many
TGTGCCAGCAGCCCGGGGGGGGAGGCTGATGAGCAGTACTTC
CASSPGGEADEQYF
>TRBV6-5|TRBJ1-1|-|-
TGTGCCAGCAAAGAGACGCCTAATGAAGCTTTCTTT
CASKETPNEAFF
>TRBV29-1|TRBJ1-6|-|-
TGCAGCGTCCAAGTGGTGGAGAATTCACCCCTCCACTTT
CSVQVVENSPLHF
>TRBV12-3/TRBV12-4|TRBJ2-1|-|-
TGTGCCAGCAGTTTACCTGGGAGAATTTGGGCTGAGCAGTTCTTC
CASSLPGRIWAEQFF
>TRBV27|TRBJ1-2|TRBD1|-
TGTGCCAGCAGCACCGGGACAGGGGGCCCTAAACCCCCTGGCTACACCTTC
CASSTGTGGPKPPGYTF
>TRBV3-1|TRBJ2-1|TRBD2|few
TGTGCCAGCAGCCAAGAGACTAGCCCCCACAATGAGCAGTTCTTC
CASSQETSPHNEQFF
>TRBV27|TRBJ2-3|TRBD2|-
TGTGCCAGCTTGGCCGGGGGGGCTAGCACAGATACGCAGTATTTT
CASLAGGASTDTQYF
>TRBV24-1|TRBJ1-1|-|few
TGTGCCACCAGTGATCCGACCGGGACGGATCGAGGAAGAGCTTTCTTT
CATSDPTGTDRGRAFF
>TRBV12-3/TRBV12-4|TRBJ1-1|TRBD1|-
TGTGCCAGCAGTTGGTCGACAGGGGGGGAGACTGAAGCTTTCTTT
CASSWSTGGETEAFF
>TRBV30|TRBJ2-2|-|-
TGTGCCTGGGGCCGTAGGGCCGGGGAGCTGTTTTTT
CAWGRRAGELFF
>TRBV7-2|TRBJ1-5|TRBD1|-
TGTGCCAGCAGCTCCCTCCGGACAGGGACCAATCAGCCCCAGCATTTT
CASSSLRTGTNQPQHF
>TRBV15|TRBJ2-7|-|-
TGTGCCACCAGCAGAGATCAGCGCGGAAGACCCTACGAGCAGTACTTC
CATSRDQRGRPYEQYF
>TRBV29-1|TRBJ1-1|TRBD1|-
TGCAGCGCAATGGGACAGTCGAACACTGAAGCTTTCTTT
CSAMGQSNTEAFF
>TRBV19|TRBJ2-2|TRBD1|-
TGTGCCAGTTACTCGGGACAGGTGTCTCCCGGGGAGCTGTTTTTT
CASYSGQVSPGELFF
>TRBV30|TRBJ1-5|TRBD1|-
TGTGCCTGGAGCCTGAGGGGGCAAGTTGGCAATCAGCCCCAGCATTTT
CAWSLRGQVGNQPQHF
>TRBV24-1|TRBJ2-5|TRBD1|-
TGTGCCACCAGTGATAACAGGGGGCATCAAGAGACCCAGTACTTC
CATSDNRGHQETQYF
>TRBV5-1|TRBJ2-7|TRBD1|-
TGCGCCAGCAGAACATCCGGGACAGGAACCTACGAGCAGTACTTC
CASRTSGTGTYEQYF
>TRBV29-1|TRBJ2-2|-|few
TGCAGCGTTGAGAGGGACTGGGGCAGGGAGCTGTTTTTT
CSVERDWGRELFF
>TRBV15|TRBJ1-1|-|-
TGTGCCACCAGCGGCGGGACGCTCCTTTCCATGAACACTGAAGCTTTCTTT
CATSGGTLLSMNTEAFF